This is a list of T cell receptor beta chains from one sample in a study of T cell clones after liver transplantation. Produced via immunoSEQ multiplex PCR; TCRdb's table is partial and in-frame only. Altogether some 80,000 clones are present, around four fifths being singletons, with the ten largest covering 2% to 2.5%. This sample comprised CD4+ T cells from blood, obtained less than 50 months after liver transplant. These receptor sequences come from a human patient who received a liver transplant. Some T cells may be supplied by the graft donor. CDR3s include the opening cysteine and the closing phenylalanine or tryptophan. Fields, in order: D gene, V gene, J gene, CDR3 protein, CDR3 DNA. D genes are given only for firm matches.

-	TRBV10-3	TRBJ2-2	CAIRPEGNTGELFF	TGTGCCATCAGGCCTGAGGGGAACACCGGGGAGCTGTTTTTT
TRBD2	TRBV11-3	TRBJ2-7	CASSVVSGSGEQYF	TGTGCCAGCAGCGTCGTTAGCGGGAGTGGCGAGCAGTACTTC
-	TRBV5-4	TRBJ2-6	CASSLGQTGGANVLTF	TGTGCCAGCAGCTTGGGACAGACAGGTGGGGCCAACGTCCTGACTTTC
-	TRBV4-1	TRBJ2-7	CASSPTFDRSYEQYF	TGCGCCAGCAGCCCCACATTCGACAGGTCCTACGAGCAGTACTTC
TRBD1	TRBV28	TRBJ1-2	CASSPPGGMAYTF	TGTGCCAGCAGTCCTCCAGGGGGAATGGCTTACACCTTC
-	TRBV4-2	TRBJ1-4	CASSQEGFRATNEKLFF	TGTGCCAGCAGCCAAGAGGGGTTTAGGGCAACTAATGAAAAACTGTTTTTT
-	TRBV11-1	TRBJ2-7	CASSGAQEQYF	TGTGCCAGCAGCGGGGCCCAGGAGCAGTACTTC
-	TRBV7-2	TRBJ2-5	CASSLTGGWETQYF	TGTGCCAGCAGCTTAACCGGGGGTTGGGAGACCCAGTACTTC
TRBD1	TRBV5-1	TRBJ2-2	CASSPPGQGTGELFF	TGCGCCAGCAGCCCCCCGGGACAGGGGACCGGGGAGCTGTTTTTT
-	TRBV15	TRBJ2-5	CATSFLKETQYF	TGTGCCACCAGTTTTCTTAAAGAGACCCAGTACTTC